The TCR beta chain described here comes from a study of identical twins. Study findings and constraints: Twin-shared out-of-frame alpha sequences were enriched for low generation probability. Its conclusions, products of cross-sectional statistical analysis, did not come from following the same donors. Possibly, invariant MAIT and iNKT cells partly confounded zero-insertion analyses.

TCRdb re-called the 5' RACE reads through MiXCR, storing one row per CDR3 protein. The sample holds about 890,000 distinct CDR3 sequences, 9% to 15% seen once. The CDR3 is 14 residues long. Per germline, CDR1 SGHDT and CDR2 YYEEEE. V was cut by 0 bases and J by 5 bases, with 8 bases left in between. Notes on this clonotype: What it recognizes is unknown.

This same sample was also taken into another study, of yellow fever vaccine responses in identical twins. Per that study: Twins' vaccine T cell response reportedly gave the appearance of partial convergence and partial personalization.

The sequence came from a woman between 18 and 30 years old in good health. Sequenced sample: PBMCs. The chain couples TRBV5-6 to TRBJ2-2, with unresolved D. The CDR3 coding sequence is TGTGCCAGCAGCTTGGTCGGGCGAACCGGGGAGCTGTTTTTT. It specifies CASSLVGRTGELFF.